The clone carrying this T cell receptor (beta chain) was recorded a few times. As yet, its antigen is unknown. Repertoires were generated with immunoSEQ multiplex PCR, while TCRdb's copy carries only in-frame clones and drops some. The sample contains about 120,000 clones, about 95% of which appear only once. This record comes from a study of graft-versus-host responses after intestinal transplantation. Turning to the study itself: Recipients had transplants, and these were multivisceral, liver-intestinal, or isolated intestinal. Every recipient had anti-thymocyte globulin induction and around three years of tacrolimus plus steroids.

Overall study results and limits: Some patients had graft-donor T cell macrochimerism. In their allografts, the ratios of graft-versus-host to host-versus-graft T cell clones were high. Some GvH clones were seen earlier in gut or blood, suggesting intestinal origin.

Trimming stripped 3 bases from V and 5 bases from J, with 11 bases between. Germline CDR1 reads LGHNA; CDR2 reads YSLEER. This CDR3 has 14 amino acids. The chain joins TRBV4-3 to TRBJ2-1; D ambiguous. Sequencing was performed on unstimulated CD8+ T cells sorted from spleen or lymph node cells, taken before intestinal transplant. This clonotype was obtained from a human donor who received an intestinal transplant. Here the CDR3 DNA reads TGCGCCAGCAGCCAGTTCTCCGGTAACAATGAGCAGTTCTTC. This sequence encodes CASSQFSGNNEQFF.